These 5 T cell receptor beta chains were sequenced from one sample in a study of T cells in Graves' hyperthyroidism and ophthalmopathy. TCR beta CDR3 region amplification was performed from RNA transcripts. A set of HTBI primers served as the primers for a first-round RT-PCR of the TCR CDR3. TCRdb ran MiXCR on the multiplex PCR reads and lists one entry per CDR3 protein. Of about 290,000 distinct CDR3 sequences listed, about 14% are singletons. The specimen sequenced was blood. The receptors were gathered from a woman in her twenties or thirties with Graves' hyperthyroidism that later progressed to Graves' ophthalmopathy.

In this sample, this clonotype turned up a few times. The chain uses TRBV9 and TRBJ1-3, with 10 bases matching TRBD1. The germline V gene encodes CDR1 SGDLS and CDR2 YYNGEE. This CDR3 region has 18 residues. The V segment lost 3 bases and the J segment 3 bases; nucleotides outside the gene matches: 12. The CDR3 sequence: CASSARDRGPIFGNTIYF. The CDR3 DNA is TGTGCCAGCAGCGCCCGGGACAGGGGTCCTATCTTTGGAAACACCATATATTTT.

This clonotype was counted at least ten times. The chain is built from TRBV7-3 and TRBJ2-1; D ambiguous. Trimming left V 2 bases short and J 6 bases short, with 5 bases between. The CDR3 is made up of 12 amino acids. CDR1 and CDR2 (germline): SGHTA, FQGTGA. The CDR3 reads CASSLFGNEQFF. The CDR3 nucleotides are TGTGCCAGCAGCTTATTTGGCAATGAGCAGTTCTTC. Together with reference TRBV7-3 and TRBJ2-1, the CDR3 gives the full variable domain: GAGVSQTPSNKVTEKGKYVELRCDPISGHTALYWYRQSLGQGPEFLIYFQGTGAADDSGLPNDRFFAVRPEGSVSTLKIQRTERGDSAVYLCASSLFGNEQFFGPGTRLTVL.

This clonotype was detected a few times. The chain has TRBV5-4 and TRBJ2-7; tentatively, D is TRBD2 (6 bases). V gave up 6 bases and J gave up 7 bases, with 23 bases separating them. CDR1 is SGHNT and CDR2 is YYREEE in the germline V gene (reference sequence). The CDR3 sequence is 15 residues long. CDR3 sequence (DNA): TGTGCCAGCACCTGGGGCGGGGACCCCCGGGGGGAGCAGTACTTC. This sequence encodes CASTWGGDPRGEQYF.

This chain uses TRBV19 with TRBJ2-7; D gene unclear. Germline assignment: CDR1 LNHDA and CDR2 SQIVND (reference sequence). Trimming removed 5 bases at V and 7 bases at J, with 18 bases between. CDR3 length: 14 residues. The CDR3 protein is CASSPAYGFKEQYF. In DNA, the CDR3 is TGTGCCAGTAGTCCAGCGTATGGCTTCAAGGAGCAGTACTTC.

This clonotype has more than one count but fewer than ten. The chain employs TRBV25-1 and TRBJ1-2; D remains unclear. The CDR3 length is 12 residues. Looked up from germline, CDR1 is MGHDK and CDR2 is SYGVNS. V shed 6 bases and J shed 3 bases, with 8 bases lying between them. CDR3 DNA sequence: TGTGCCAGCAGGGGGTTGCACTATGGCTACACCTTC. The encoded protein is CASRGLHYGYTF.